Included here is one TCR beta chain sequence, with context. Sequencing was performed with immunoSEQ multiplex PCR; in TCRdb, only in-frame clones are kept and a portion is missing. This table has 70,000 to 95,000 clones, 95% to 98% appearing once. This sample is drawn from a study of technical replicates of blood from several donors. Trimming left V 0 bases short and J 5 bases short, with 13 bases between. CDR3 length: 16 residues. Germline V gene data show CDR1 as MNHNY and CDR2 as SVGAGI (reference sequence). The chain carries TRBV6-6 and TRBJ1-4, with D possibly being TRBD1 (6 bases). Sequenced: T cells isolated from PBMCs. This TCR was recovered from a human donor in good health. The CDR3 nucleotides read TGTGCCAGCAGTTACTCCGCGGACAGAAGCAATGAAAAACTGTTTTTT. Encoded protein: CASSYSADRSNEKLFF.